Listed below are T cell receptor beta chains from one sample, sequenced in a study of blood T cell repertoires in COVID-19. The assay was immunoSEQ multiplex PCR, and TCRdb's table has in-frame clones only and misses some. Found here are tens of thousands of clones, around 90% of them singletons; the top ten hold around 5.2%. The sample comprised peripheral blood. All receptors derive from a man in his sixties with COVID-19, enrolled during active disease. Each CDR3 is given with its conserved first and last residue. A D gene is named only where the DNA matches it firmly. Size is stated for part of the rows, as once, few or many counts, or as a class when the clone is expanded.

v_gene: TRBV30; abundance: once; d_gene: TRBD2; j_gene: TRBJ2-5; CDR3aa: CAWSEGSGAGGETQYF; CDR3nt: TGTGCCTGGAGTGAAGGTAGCGGGGCGGGAGGGGAGACCCAGTACTTC
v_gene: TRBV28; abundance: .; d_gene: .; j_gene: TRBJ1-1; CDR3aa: CASSLGLNTEAFF; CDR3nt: TGTGCCAGCAGCCTGGGCCTGAACACTGAAGCTTTCTTT
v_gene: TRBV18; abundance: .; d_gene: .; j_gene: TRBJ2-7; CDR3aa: CASSPDFYEQYF; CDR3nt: TGTGCCAGCTCACCGGACTTTTACGAGCAGTACTTC
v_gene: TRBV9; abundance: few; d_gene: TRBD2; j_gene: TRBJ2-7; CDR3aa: CASSEHAGVRSYEQYF; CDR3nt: TGTGCCAGCAGCGAGCACGCGGGAGTACGTTCCTACGAGCAGTACTTC
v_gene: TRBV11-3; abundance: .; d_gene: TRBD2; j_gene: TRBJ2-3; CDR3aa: CASSLSKREDSTDTQYF; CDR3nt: TGTGCCAGCAGCTTAAGTAAGCGGGAGGATTCCACAGATACGCAGTATTTT
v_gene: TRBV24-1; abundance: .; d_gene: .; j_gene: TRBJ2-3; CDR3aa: CATSDQGLSTDTQYF; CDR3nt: TGTGCCACCAGTGATCAGGGGCTCAGCACAGATACGCAGTATTTT
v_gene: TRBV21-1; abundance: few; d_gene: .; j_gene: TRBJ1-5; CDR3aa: CASSPTSYREGDQPQHF; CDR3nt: TGTGCCAGCAGCCCTACCTCCTACAGGGAAGGTGATCAGCCCCAGCATTTT
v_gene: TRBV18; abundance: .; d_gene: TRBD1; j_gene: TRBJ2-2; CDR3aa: CASSPTKRQGANTGELFF; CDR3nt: TGTGCCAGCTCACCAACTAAACGACAGGGAGCGAACACCGGGGAGCTGTTTTTT
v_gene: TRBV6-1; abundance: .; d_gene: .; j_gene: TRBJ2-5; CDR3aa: CASSEGAGIETQYF; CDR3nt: TGTGCCAGCAGTGAAGGGGCAGGGATAGAGACCCAGTACTTC
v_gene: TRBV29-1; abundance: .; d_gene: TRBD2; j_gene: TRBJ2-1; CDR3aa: CSAKLAGGPHNEQFF; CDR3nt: TGCAGCGCCAAACTAGCGGGAGGGCCCCACAATGAGCAGTTCTTC
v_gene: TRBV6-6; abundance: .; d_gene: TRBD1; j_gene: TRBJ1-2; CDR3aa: CASSYFKDRGLYGYTF; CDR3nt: TGTGCCAGCAGTTACTTCAAGGACAGGGGCCTCTATGGCTACACCTTC
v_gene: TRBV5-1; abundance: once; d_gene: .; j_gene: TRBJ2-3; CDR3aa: CASSLGTTPRDTQYF; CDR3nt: TGCGCCAGCAGCTTGGGGACTACCCCAAGGGATACGCAGTATTTT
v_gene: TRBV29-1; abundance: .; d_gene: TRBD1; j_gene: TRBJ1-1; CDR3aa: CSVERGQGLTEAFF; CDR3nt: TGCAGCGTTGAACGGGGACAGGGTTTAACTGAAGCTTTCTTT
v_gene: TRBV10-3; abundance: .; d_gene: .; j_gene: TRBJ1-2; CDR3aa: CAISGQTWGYTF; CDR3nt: TGTGCCATCAGTGGACAGACCTGGGGCTACACCTTC
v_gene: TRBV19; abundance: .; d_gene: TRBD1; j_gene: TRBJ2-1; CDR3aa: CASSIRQGAERQFF; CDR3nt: TGTGCCAGTAGTATACGACAGGGGGCGGAGCGGCAGTTCTTC
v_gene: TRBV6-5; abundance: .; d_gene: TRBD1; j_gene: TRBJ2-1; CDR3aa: CASSRDRAVEQFF; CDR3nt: TGTGCCAGCAGCCGGGACAGGGCCGTTGAGCAGTTCTTC
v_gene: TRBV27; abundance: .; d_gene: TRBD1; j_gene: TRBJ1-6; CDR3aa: CASSVQGRDNSPLHF; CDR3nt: TGTGCCAGCAGTGTACAGGGGAGAGATAATTCACCCCTCCACTTT
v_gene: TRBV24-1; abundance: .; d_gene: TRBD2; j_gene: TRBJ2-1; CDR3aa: CATRRGVGPYNEQFF; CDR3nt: TGTGCCACCAGACGGGGGGTAGGGCCCTACAATGAGCAGTTCTTC
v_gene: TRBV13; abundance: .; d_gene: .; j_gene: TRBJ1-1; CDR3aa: CASSPYSGTEAFF; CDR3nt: TGTGCCAGCAGCCCCTATTCGGGCACTGAAGCTTTCTTT
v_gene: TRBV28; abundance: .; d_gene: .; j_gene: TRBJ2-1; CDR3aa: CASSSPTSWARNEQFF; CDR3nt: TGTGCCAGCAGTTCCCCAACTAGTTGGGCTAGGAATGAGCAGTTCTTC
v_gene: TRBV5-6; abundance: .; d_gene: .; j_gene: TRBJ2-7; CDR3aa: CASSLGSSYEQYF; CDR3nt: TGTGCCAGCAGCTTAGGGAGTAGTTACGAGCAGTACTTC
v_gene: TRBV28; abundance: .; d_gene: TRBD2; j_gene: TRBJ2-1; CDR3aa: CASSSPSGSSYEQFF; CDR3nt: TGTGCCAGCAGTTCCCCTAGCGGGAGTTCCTATGAGCAGTTCTTC
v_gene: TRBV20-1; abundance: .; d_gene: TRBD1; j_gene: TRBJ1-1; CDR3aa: CSASETGGGDTEAFF; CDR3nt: TGCAGTGCTAGTGAGACAGGGGGGGGTGACACTGAAGCTTTCTTT
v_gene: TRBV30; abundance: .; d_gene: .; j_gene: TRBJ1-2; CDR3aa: CAWSVGGSNYGYTF; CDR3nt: TGTGCCTGGAGTGTAGGGGGATCTAACTATGGCTACACCTTC
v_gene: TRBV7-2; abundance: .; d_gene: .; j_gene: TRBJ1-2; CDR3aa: CASSDSPNYGYTF; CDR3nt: TGTGCCAGCAGTGACAGCCCTAACTATGGCTACACCTTC
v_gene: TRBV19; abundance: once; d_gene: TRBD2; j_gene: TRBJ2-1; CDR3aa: CASSAPPAGVYNEQFF; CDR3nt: TGTGCCAGTAGTGCGCCCCCCGCGGGGGTCTACAATGAGCAGTTCTTC
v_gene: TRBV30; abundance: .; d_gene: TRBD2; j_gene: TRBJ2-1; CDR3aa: CAWSSTSGRDNEQFF; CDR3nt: TGTGCCTGGAGTAGTACTAGCGGGCGGGACAATGAGCAGTTCTTC
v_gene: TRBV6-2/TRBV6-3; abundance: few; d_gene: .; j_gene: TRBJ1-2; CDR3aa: CASSYRGSSGDTF; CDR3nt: TGTGCCAGCAGTTATCGGGGATCATCGGGGGACACCTTC
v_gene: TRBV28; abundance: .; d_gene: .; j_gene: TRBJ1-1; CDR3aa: CASSRPPDRPEAFF; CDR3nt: TGTGCCAGCAGCAGACCCCCTGACAGACCTGAAGCTTTCTTT
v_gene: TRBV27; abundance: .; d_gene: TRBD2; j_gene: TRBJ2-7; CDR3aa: CASSRDTPGLVAYEQYF; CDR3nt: TGTGCCAGCAGTCGGGACACGCCGGGACTAGTGGCCTACGAGCAGTACTTC
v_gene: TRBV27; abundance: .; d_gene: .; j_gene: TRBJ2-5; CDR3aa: CASRQEPQETQYF; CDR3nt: TGTGCCAGCAGACAGGAACCCCAAGAGACCCAGTACTTC
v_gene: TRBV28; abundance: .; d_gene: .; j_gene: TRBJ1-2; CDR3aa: CASSGGGRANYGYTF; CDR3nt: TGTGCCAGCAGCGGGGGGGGAAGAGCTAACTATGGCTACACCTTC
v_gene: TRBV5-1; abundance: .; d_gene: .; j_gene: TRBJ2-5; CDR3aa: CASSQDIQETQYF; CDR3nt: TGCGCCAGCAGCCAGGACATTCAAGAGACCCAGTACTTC
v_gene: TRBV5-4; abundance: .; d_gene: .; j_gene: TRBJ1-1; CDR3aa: CASSKQGPGTEAFF; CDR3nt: TGTGCCAGCAGTAAACAGGGTCCAGGCACTGAAGCTTTCTTT
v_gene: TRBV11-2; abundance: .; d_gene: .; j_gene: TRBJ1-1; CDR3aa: CASSGQNTEAFF; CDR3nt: TGTGCCAGCAGCGGACAGAACACTGAAGCTTTCTTT
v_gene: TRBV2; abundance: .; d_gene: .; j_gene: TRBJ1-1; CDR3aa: CASSPEAGFDTEAFF; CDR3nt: TGTGCCAGCAGTCCTGAGGCGGGCTTCGACACTGAAGCTTTCTTT
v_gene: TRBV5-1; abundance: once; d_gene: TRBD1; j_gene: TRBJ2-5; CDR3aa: CASRAAQGGETQYF; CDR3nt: TGCGCCAGCAGGGCGGCACAGGGGGGAGAGACCCAGTACTTC
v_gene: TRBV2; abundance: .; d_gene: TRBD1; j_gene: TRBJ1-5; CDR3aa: CASSLTGGQPQHF; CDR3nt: TGTGCCAGCAGTTTGACAGGGGGTCAGCCCCAGCATTTT
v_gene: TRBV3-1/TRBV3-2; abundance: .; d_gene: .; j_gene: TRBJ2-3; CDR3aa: CASSQGQGTDTQYF; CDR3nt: TGTGCCAGCAGCCAAGGTCAGGGAACAGATACGCAGTATTTT
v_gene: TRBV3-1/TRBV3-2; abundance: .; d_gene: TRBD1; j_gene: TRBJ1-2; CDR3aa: CASSQGVQGVYGYTF; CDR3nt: TGTGCCAGCAGCCAAGGGGTACAGGGGGTTTATGGCTACACCTTC
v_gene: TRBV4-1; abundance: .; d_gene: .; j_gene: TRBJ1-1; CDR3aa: CASSQDVAKNTEAFF; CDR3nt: TGCGCCAGCAGCCAAGATGTAGCAAAGAACACTGAAGCTTTCTTT
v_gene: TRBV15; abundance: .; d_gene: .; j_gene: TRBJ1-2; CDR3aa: CATSRDRYGGNYGYTF; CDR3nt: TGTGCCACCAGCAGAGATAGATATGGAGGGAACTATGGCTACACCTTC
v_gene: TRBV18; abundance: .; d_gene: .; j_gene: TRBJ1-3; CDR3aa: CASSSRRRAETSGNTIYF; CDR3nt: TGTGCCAGCTCATCAAGACGGAGGGCAGAGACCTCTGGAAACACCATATATTTT
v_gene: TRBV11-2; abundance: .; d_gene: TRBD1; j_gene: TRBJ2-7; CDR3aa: CASSSGTEAYEQYF; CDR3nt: TGTGCCAGCAGCTCCGGGACAGAAGCCTACGAGCAGTACTTC
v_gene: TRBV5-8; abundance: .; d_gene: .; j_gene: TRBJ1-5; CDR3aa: CASSFLYSNQPQHF; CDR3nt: TGTGCCAGCAGCTTTTTATATAGCAATCAGCCCCAGCATTTT
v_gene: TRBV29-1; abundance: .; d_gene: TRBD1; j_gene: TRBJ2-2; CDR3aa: CSVEYDRVSAGELFF; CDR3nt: TGCAGCGTTGAATACGACAGGGTAAGCGCCGGGGAGCTGTTTTTT
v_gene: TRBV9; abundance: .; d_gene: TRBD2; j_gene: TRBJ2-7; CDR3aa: CASSPRGEDSYEQYF; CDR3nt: TGTGCCAGCAGCCCCCGGGGGGAAGACTCCTACGAGCAGTACTTC
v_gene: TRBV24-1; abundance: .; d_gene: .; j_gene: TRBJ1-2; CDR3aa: CATSDLQGVGYTF; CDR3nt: TGTGCCACCAGTGATTTGCAAGGGGTGGGCTACACCTTC
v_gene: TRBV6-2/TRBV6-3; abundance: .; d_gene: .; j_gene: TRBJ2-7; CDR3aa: CASSYRQEGAWYEQYF; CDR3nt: TGTGCCAGCAGTTACCGGCAGGAGGGGGCTTGGTACGAGCAGTACTTC